This T cell receptor beta chain was captured in a study of blood T cell repertoires in COVID-19. Across the study: The United States, Italy and Spain were the sources of the acute and convalescent COVID-19 samples.

In the authors' methods: Amplifying reference gene primers gave estimates of nucleated cell counts. Produced via immunoSEQ multiplex PCR; TCRdb's table is partial and in-frame only. V, J and clone size reflect that table, while D and trimming were determined from the DNA. Of hundreds of thousands of clones listed, about 70% were seen once; the top ten hold approximately 3.2%. The V segment lost 2 bases and the J segment 3 bases; nucleotides outside the gene matches: 6. The CDR3 is 15 amino acids. The germline CDR1 and CDR2 sequences are SSHAT and FNYEAQ (reference sequence). This TCR was recovered from a woman of 80 years or more with acute or convalescent COVID-19. This chain connects TRBV7-7 to TRBJ2-5; TRBD2 agrees at 7 bases. Sequenced sample: peripheral blood. The CDR3 reads CASSLIGGGEETQYF. The CDR3 nucleotides are TGTGCCAGCAGCTTAATCGGCGGGGGAGAAGAGACCCAGTACTTC.